This record covers a single T cell receptor (beta chain). As yet, its antigen is unknown. Trimming pared 8 bases from V and 3 bases from J, leaving 11 bases between. CDR1 and CDR2 (germline): WSHSY, SAAADI. The CDR3 has 12 residues. The sample originates from a study of immune evolution from preneoplasia to lung adenocarcinoma. Study-wide points: Normal lung had the highest top T cell clone frequencies.

TCRdb's copy holds only in-frame clones and misses some; the assay was immunoSEQ multiplex PCR. The sample contains about 5,300 clones, 60% to 80% of which appear only once. Sequences were obtained from FFPE normal lung tissue adjacent to the tumor. This TCR derives from a person aged 55 to 75 with lung adenocarcinoma. The chain is built from TRBV10-2 and TRBJ2-7; tentatively, D is TRBD2 (5 bases). CDR3 DNA sequence: TGCGCCAGCGGGGTGCGGGTCTACGAGCAGTACTTC. This gives the protein CASGVRVYEQYF.